This TCR beta chain was retrieved from a study of cytomegalovirus exposure and HLA in healthy donors. Across the study: Drawn from HLA-typed donors, 80 million to 95 million unique TCRs were held in an early data release.

Deletions cut 2 bases from V and 6 bases from J, with 12 bases between. The CDR3 totals 14 residues. Germline V gene data show CDR1 as KGHSH and CDR2 as LQKENI. This clone has a single count. The antigen is not known. The PCR made use of 60 Vbeta and 13 Jbeta primers. The method was immunoSEQ multiplex PCR; TCRdb's version includes in-frame clones alone and lacks a portion of them. This table holds hundreds of thousands of clones, around nine tenths found once. Study-wide results and caveats: In a later analysis, compared with equally common non-associated chains, HLA-associated beta chains were more expanded.

This chain connects TRBV18 to TRBJ2-3, with D uncertain. This TCR derives from a woman aged 18-29 years in good health and CMV-seronegative. Sequencing was done on a sample of PBMCs. In nucleotides, the CDR3 is TGTGCCAGCTCACCATCGGCCAGCGCCGATACGCAGTATTTT. Protein: CASSPSASADTQYF.